This passage covers 27 T cell receptor beta chains from one sample sequenced in a study of Graves' ophthalmopathy and Graves' hyperthyroidism listed by TCRdb under 2018. The instrument was an Illumina HiSeq 2000. For repertoire sequencing, TCR beta CDR3 regions were amplified from RNA transcripts. A first-round RT-PCR used HTBI primers with the Qiagen OneStep RT-PCR kit, followed by a second-round multiplex PCR, size selection and purification. Clones were called with MiXCR by TCRdb after fastp trimmed the public reads at Q25, and only in-frame beta chains were retained. Rows merge per CDR3 protein into single entries with the most common DNA and genes. For this sample there are 40,000 or so distinct CDR3 sequences; about 50% appear just once. The top ten clonotypes cover more than 15% of the sample. Material: peripheral blood. These receptors all come from an adult man with Graves' ophthalmopathy.

This clonotype was seen many times. The chain combines TRBV27 with TRBJ2-7; D tentatively reads TRBD1 or TRBD2 (5 bases each). Trimming shortened V by 3 bases and J by 7 bases, and 16 bases separated the two germline ends. The CDR3 consists of 14 residues. Germline V gives CDR1 MNHEY, CDR2 SMNVEV (reference sequence). CDR3 loop: CASSLIPGTGEQYF. The DNA of the CDR3 is TGTGCCAGCAGTTTGATACCCGGGACGGGTGAGCAGTACTTC.

This clonotype appeared many times. This sequence joins TRBV30 and TRBJ1-2; 7 bases map to TRBD1. With V trimmed by 0 bases and J by 9 bases, 10 bases remained unmatched. The germline V gene has CDR1 GTSNPN and CDR2 SVGIG (reference sequence). The CDR3 runs to 14 residues. CDR3: CAWSVGDSSTRYTF. Written as DNA, the CDR3 is TGTGCCTGGAGTGTGGGGGACAGTTCGACCCGCTACACCTTC.

About this clonotype itself: One junction end does not reproduce the germline sequence, and a read error may be involved. This rearrangement joins TRBV7-8 to TRBJ1-4; TRBD1 might be the D (6 bases). The CDR3 runs to 20 residues. From germline, CDR1 is SGHVS and CDR2 FQNEAQ. The chain's CDR3 is CASSLRDPGALLGWGEKLFF. The DNA for the CDR3 is TGTGCCAGCAGCTTACGAGATCCGGGGGCTCTTCTGGGCTGGGGGGAAAAACTATTTTTT.

This clonotype was detected many times. The chain joins TRBV28 to TRBJ2-7; D is unclear. Trimming removed 2 bases at V and 1 base at J, with 9 bases between. CDR3 length: 14 residues. Germline V gene data show CDR1 as MDHEN and CDR2 as SYDVKM. This CDR3 is CASSLDGRSYEQYF. The CDR3 coding sequence is TGTGCCAGCAGTTTAGATGGCAGGTCCTACGAGCAGTACTTC. Full variable domain (outside the CDR3, taken from reference TRBV28 and TRBJ2-7): DVKVTQSSRYLVKRTGEKVFLECVQDMDHENMFWYRQDPGLGLRLIYFSYDVKMKEKGDIPEGYSVSREKKERFSLILESASTNQTSMYLCASSLDGRSYEQYFGPGTRLTVT.

The rearrangement uses TRBV20-1 and TRBJ1-2; possibly TRBD1 for D (5 bases). CDR3 length: 12 amino acids. Germline-derived CDR1 and CDR2 are DFQATT and SNEGSKA (reference sequence). V was shortened by 8 bases and J by 3 bases, with 13 bases between the two germline ends. The CDR3, as DNA: TGCAGTACCAATCCGACAGACTATGGCTACACCTTC. It specifies CSTNPTDYGYTF.

The chain is built from TRBV4-2 and TRBJ1-2; weak D call: TRBD1 (5 bases). Germline-derived CDR1 and CDR2 are LGHNA and YNFKEQ. This CDR3 has 15 amino acids. Trimming shortened V by 0 bases and J by 6 bases, and 14 bases separated the two germline ends. The CDR3 sequence: CASSQDKGVVDGYTF. The CDR3 nucleotides are TGTGCCAGCAGCCAAGATAAAGGGGTGGTCGATGGCTACACCTTC.

The chain employs TRBV5-4 and TRBJ1-6; tentatively, D is TRBD1 (6 bases). Germline V lookup: CDR1 SGHNT, CDR2 YYREEE (reference sequence). The CDR3 has 14 amino acids. The V end lost 0 bases, the J end lost 9 bases, and 10 bases lay between the germline ends. Written as DNA, the CDR3 is TGTGCCAGCAGCTTGGAATCAGGGGTTTCACCCCTCCACTTT. Translated, it gives CASSLESGVSPLHF.

Only one count was recorded for this clonotype. V and J are TRBV20-1 and TRBJ2-7; TRBD1 is a possible D gene (6 bases). Trimming shortened V by 7 bases and J by 0 bases, and 16 bases separated the two germline ends. Germline CDR1 DFQATT, CDR2 SNEGSKA (reference sequence). The CDR3 is made up of 14 amino acids. CDR3 protein: CSVPGTKSSYEQYV. CDR3 DNA sequence: TGCAGTGTCCCCGGGACAAAGAGCTCCTACGAGCAGTACGTC.

With regard to this clonotype: Lacking the conserved final phenylalanine or tryptophan, this CDR3 likely reflects a read error. CDR3 DNA: TGTGCCGGCAGCGTATCTAGCGGGGATGATTCGTACCAAGAGACCCAGTACTTA. Protein product: CAGSVSSGDDSYQETQYL. This chain links TRBV9 with TRBJ2-5, with TRBD2 matching over 9 bases. The V gene's germline CDR1 is SGDLS and CDR2 YYNGEE. There are 18 residues in the CDR3.

This rearrangement joins TRBV12-3 or TRBV12-4 to TRBJ1-4, with TRBD1 matching 7 bases. V was clipped by 4 bases and J by 5 bases; unmatched bases: 4. The CDR3 has 14 residues. CDR3 amino acids: CASSSTGTNEKLFF. CDR3 coding DNA: TGTGCCAGCAGTTCGACAGGGACGAATGAAAAACTGTTTTTT.

This clonotype was recorded many times. The CDR3 DNA reads as TGTGCCAGCAGCGTAGATCCTAGCGGGAGCCCGCGGTACTTC. This codes for CASSVDPSGSPRYF. The J gene is TRBJ2-7, the V gene TRBV9, with TRBD2 matching 10 bases. The CDR3 totals 14 residues. V shed 0 bases and J 12 bases; nucleotides not matched to a gene: 9. Germline lookup yields CDR1 SGDLS and CDR2 YYNGEE.

This clonotype came up many times. The chain is built from TRBV19 and TRBJ2-7, with TRBD2 matching over 10 bases. The germline V gene encodes CDR1 LNHDA and CDR2 SQIVND (reference sequence). The CDR3 totals 15 residues. V shed 5 bases and J 0 bases; nucleotides not matched to a gene: 4. The CDR3, as DNA: TGTGCCAGTAGTTTAGCGGGAGGCGCCTCCTACGAGCAGTACTTC. Its protein is CASSLAGGASYEQYF. Complete variable domain (other parts from reference TRBV19 and TRBJ2-7): DGGITQSPKYLFRKEGQNVTLSCEQNLNHDAMYWYRQDPGQGLRLIYYSQIVNDFQKGDIAEGYSVSREKKESFPLTVTSAQKNPTAFYLCASSLAGGASYEQYFGPGTRLTVT.

This clonotype was counted at least ten times. This chain uses TRBV7-2 with TRBJ1-1; tentative D call: TRBD1 (6 bases). The germline CDR1 and CDR2 sequences are SGHTA and FQGNSA. Trimming shortened V by 3 bases and J by 11 bases, and 19 bases separated the two germline ends. This CDR3 is 14 amino acids long. The CDR3 spells CASSFGGAGRDAFF. The CDR3 nucleotides are TGTGCCAGCAGCTTCGGGGGGGCAGGGAGGGATGCTTTCTTT.

Only a few counts were recorded for this clonotype. The gene calls are TRBV7-2 and TRBJ2-7; the D call may be TRBD1 or TRBD2 (5 bases each). The CDR3 has 12 amino acids. With 3 bases removed from V and 7 bases from J, the gap between germline ends came to 10 bases. The V gene's germline CDR1 is SGHTA and CDR2 FQGNSA. This chain's CDR3 is CASSFRDGEQYF. CDR3 sequence (DNA): TGTGCCAGCAGCTTCAGGGACGGTGAGCAGTACTTC.

By sample share, this clonotype is medium-sized. The V call is TRBV7-3, the J call TRBJ1-6; possible D gene TRBD1, 6 bases. This CDR3 contains 15 residues. The V gene's germline CDR1 is SGHTA and CDR2 FQGTGA. V lost 2 bases to trimming and J lost 6 bases, with 11 bases between them. The CDR3, as DNA: TGTGCCAGCAGCTTACAGGGGCTGGGTAATTCACCCCTCCACTTT. It yields the protein CASSLQGLGNSPLHF. Supplemented by reference TRBV7-3 and TRBJ1-6, the full variable domain reads GAGVSQTPSNKVTEKGKYVELRCDPISGHTALYWYRQSLGQGPEFLIYFQGTGAADDSGLPNDRFFAVRPEGSVSTLKIQRTERGDSAVYLCASSLQGLGNSPLHFGNGTRLTVT.

At least ten counts were recorded for this clonotype. A read error may be the cause here, since a much bigger clone is one base away. J is TRBJ2-7 and V is TRBV6-1; D unresolved. CDR1 and CDR2 (germline): MNHNS, SASEGT. The V end was cut by 4 bases, the J end by 2 bases, with 9 bases between. This CDR3 spans 13 amino acids. The CDR3 is CASSGKGAYEQYF. The CDR3 DNA follows: TGTGCCAGCAGTGGGAAGGGTGCCTACGAGCAGTACTTC.

The rearrangement links TRBV7-9 to TRBJ2-5; D may correspond to TRBD1 or TRBD2 (6 bases each). V was cut by 2 bases and J by 7 bases, with 14 bases left in between. This CDR3 has 14 residues. The germline V gene has CDR1 SEHNR and CDR2 FQNEAQ (reference sequence). CDR3 sequence (DNA): TGTGCCAGCAGCTTAAGAGGGGGGCAGGGGACCCAGTACTTC. Translating gives CASSLRGGQGTQYF.

By share of the sample, this clonotype is medium-sized. The CDR3 here is CATSNNVGSYETQYF. The CDR3 coding sequence is TGTGCCACCAGCAACAACGTTGGATCCTACGAGACCCAGTACTTC. This chain uses TRBV15 with TRBJ2-5; D is uncertain. The CDR3 length is 15 residues. V shed 4 bases and J shed 5 bases, with 17 bases lying between them. In germline, CDR1 is LNHNV, CDR2 YYDKDF (reference sequence).

This clonotype has a count of ten or more. The chain employs TRBV9 and TRBJ1-1; the D gene is possibly TRBD1 (5 bases). The CDR3 covers 14 residues. Germline-derived CDR1 and CDR2 are SGDLS and YYNGEE. V was trimmed by 4 bases and J by 6 bases, leaving 16 bases between them. The CDR3 nucleotides read TGTGCCAGCAGCAGGCAGGGCCGCTCCGCTGAAGCTTTCTTT. Encoded protein: CASSRQGRSAEAFF.

About this clonotype itself: One junction end disagrees with the germline gene, perhaps due to a read error. This chain uses TRBV24-1 with TRBJ2-5, with a weak D call TRBD2 (5 bases). Germline V CDR1 and CDR2: KGHDR, SFDVKD. This CDR3 spans 16 amino acids. Here the CDR3 reads CASSDFTRGPGETQYF. CDR3 sequence (DNA): TGTGCCTCCAGTGATTTCACCCGAGGGCCGGGGGAGACCCAGTACTTC.

Turning to this clonotype: The germline gene is not matched at one end of the junction; a read error may be the cause. This chain joins TRBV7-9 and TRBJ1-2; 9 nucleotides align to TRBD1. Germline assignment: CDR1 SEHNR and CDR2 FQNEAQ (reference sequence). CDR3 length equals 15 residues. The CDR3 DNA sequence: TGTGCCAGCAGCTCTGGGGCCACAGGGGGCTATGGCTACGCCTTC. This translates into CASSSGATGGYGYAF.

This clonotype was observed at least ten times. The CDR3 region is CASSLEGSSSGANVLTF. CDR3 sequence (DNA): TGTGCCAGCAGTTTAGAAGGGAGCTCGTCTGGGGCCAACGTCCTGACTTTC. The chain combines TRBV12-3 or TRBV12-4 with TRBJ2-6; TRBD2 might be the D (5 bases). V was shortened by 1 base and J by 1 base, with 11 bases between the two germline ends. The length of the CDR3 is 17 residues.

This chain uses TRBV7-3 with TRBJ2-3, with TRBD1 identical over 8 bases. Germline CDR1 SGHTA, CDR2 FQGTGA. Germline trimming cut 5 bases from V and 1 base from J; bases unmatched to any gene: 5. The CDR3 has 15 residues. DNA of the CDR3: TGTGCCAGCAGCAATCCAGGGGGCCGCACAGATACGCAGTATTTT. Encoded protein: CASSNPGGRTDTQYF. The whole variable domain, filled in from reference TRBV7-3 and TRBJ2-3, reads GAGVSQTPSNKVTEKGKYVELRCDPISGHTALYWYRQSLGQGPEFLIYFQGTGAADDSGLPNDRFFAVRPEGSVSTLKIQRTERGDSAVYLCASSNPGGRTDTQYFGPGTRLTVL.

The rearrangement uses TRBV29-1 and TRBJ1-1; D may be TRBD1 (6 bases). V lost 3 bases to trimming and J lost 3 bases, with 11 bases between them. The germline V gene has CDR1 SQVTM and CDR2 ANQGSEA. The CDR3 is made up of 13 amino acids. The CDR3 DNA is TGCAGCGTTGAGGGAGGGGGGTACACTGAAGCTTTCTTT. Translation gives CSVEGGGYTEAFF.

On this clonotype itself: An end of the junction does not agree with germline; a read error may underlie this. The chain is built from TRBV15 and TRBJ2-2, with TRBD2 matching 10 bases. This CDR3 is 9 amino acids long. Germline lookup yields CDR1 LNHNV and CDR2 YYDKDF (reference sequence). The CDR3 sequence: CAPSGGVFF. CDR3 nucleotides: TGTGCCCCCAGCGGGGGGGTGTTTTTT.

This clonotype was recorded at least ten times. This rearrangement joins TRBV6-2 or TRBV6-3 to TRBJ1-2, with 7 bases lining up with TRBD1. The CDR3 is 14 residues long. With 4 bases clipped from V and 1 base from J, the junction kept 3 bases outside the gene matches. Per the germline V gene, CDR1 is MNHEY and CDR2 is SVGEGT. CDR3 sequence (DNA): TGTGCCAGCAGTTCCAGACAGGGTAACTATGGCTACACCTTC. It yields the protein CASSSRQGNYGYTF.

As for this clonotype: The CDR3 does not close with the conserved phenylalanine or tryptophan, likely indicating a read error. The gene calls are TRBV6-4 and TRBJ2-3; 7 bases match TRBD2. Germline-derived CDR1 and CDR2 are MRHNA and SNTAGT. This CDR3 is built from 14 residues. The V segment lost 6 bases and the J segment 0 bases; nucleotides outside the gene matches: 3. The CDR3, as DNA: TGTGCCAGCAGCAGGACTAGTAGCACAGATACGCAGTATTCG. This translates into CASSRTSSTDTQYS.